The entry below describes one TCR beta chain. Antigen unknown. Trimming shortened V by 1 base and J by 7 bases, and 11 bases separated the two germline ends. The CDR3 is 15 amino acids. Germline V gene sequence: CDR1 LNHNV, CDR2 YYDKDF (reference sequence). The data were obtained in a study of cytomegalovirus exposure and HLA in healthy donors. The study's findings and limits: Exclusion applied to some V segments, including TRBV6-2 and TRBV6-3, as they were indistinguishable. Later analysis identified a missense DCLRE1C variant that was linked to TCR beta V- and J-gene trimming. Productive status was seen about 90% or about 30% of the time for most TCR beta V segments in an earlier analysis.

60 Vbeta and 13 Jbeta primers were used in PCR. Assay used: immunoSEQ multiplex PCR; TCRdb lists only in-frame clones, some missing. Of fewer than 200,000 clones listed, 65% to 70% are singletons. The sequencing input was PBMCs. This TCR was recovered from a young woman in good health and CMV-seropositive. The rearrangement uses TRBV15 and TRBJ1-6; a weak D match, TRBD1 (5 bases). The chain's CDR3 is CATSRGSGFNSPLHF. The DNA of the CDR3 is TGTGCCACCAGCAGAGGATCAGGGTTCAATTCACCCCTCCACTTT.